The 28 T cell receptor beta chains below were found in one sample sequenced in a study of T-cell memory formation after mild COVID-19. One entry per CDR3 protein results from TCRdb running MiXCR on the 5' RACE reads. This sample has about 110,000 distinct CDR3 sequences; 22% occur once, and the top ten carry around 40%. The sample consisted of PBMCs or a T cell subset sorted from them (not recorded which). These receptors all come from a man between 18 and 35 years old who had mild COVID-19 (a few samples of this study predate the infection). Cell type and time point are not known.

This clonotype was counted between two and nine times. The chain couples TRBV7-8 to TRBJ2-7; TRBD2 is a possible D gene (6 bases). V was cut by 2 bases and J by 3 bases, with 11 bases left in between. This CDR3 has 14 amino acids. CDR1 and CDR2 (germline): SGHVS, FQNEAQ. CDR3 sequence (DNA): TGTGCCAGCAGCTTATCGGGAGACTTCTACGAGCAGTACTTC. As protein: CASSLSGDFYEQYF.

The sample holds a few counts of this clonotype. The V call is TRBV2, the J call TRBJ1-5, with no clear D. The CDR3 is 14 amino acids. V was shortened by 6 bases and J by 7 bases, with 16 bases between the two germline ends. Per the germline V gene, CDR1 is SNHLY and CDR2 is FYNNEI. CDR3 protein: CASRGDGYIQPQHF. CDR3 coding DNA: TGTGCCAGCAGGGGAGACGGATACATCCAGCCCCAGCATTTT.

This clonotype was seen a handful of times. V usage is TRBV20-1 and J usage is TRBJ1-3; maybe TRBD1 (5 bases). This CDR3 region has 12 residues. The germline V gene has CDR1 DFQATT and CDR2 SNEGSKA (reference sequence). CDR3 protein: CSLPGTGNTIYF. The CDR3 DNA reads TGCAGCCTGCCAGGGACCGGAAACACCATATATTTT.

This clonotype was recorded a few times. The J gene is TRBJ1-2, the V gene TRBV7-9; D might be TRBD1 (6 bases). There are 14 residues in the CDR3. V was clipped by 3 bases and J by 8 bases, with 16 bases between them. CDR1 and CDR2 (germline): SEHNR, FQNEAQ (reference sequence). CDR3 sequence: CASSFESRGVGYTF. CDR3 sequence (DNA): TGTGCCAGCAGCTTTGAAAGCAGGGGTGTCGGCTACACCTTC.

As concerns this clonotype: The junction departs from the called germline gene at one end, perhaps through a read error. The chain joins TRBV7-7 to TRBJ2-3; D is perhaps TRBD1 (5 bases). The CDR3 covers 15 residues. From germline, CDR1 is SSHAT and CDR2 FNYEAQ (reference sequence). This CDR3 reads CASRADRRGTDTQYF. The CDR3 coding sequence is TGTGCTAGCAGGGCTGACAGACGGGGCACAGATACGCAGTATTTT.

V and J are TRBV5-6 and TRBJ1-2; weak D call: TRBD1 (6 bases). This CDR3 is 12 amino acids long. Germline CDR1 SGHDT, CDR2 YYEEEE. Trimming removed 4 bases at V and 14 bases at J, with 18 bases between. The CDR3 region has the DNA TGTGCCAGCAGCGGTGGGGGCAGGACCGAAACCTTC. This gives the protein CASSGGGRTETF.

This clonotype was seen a handful of times. One end of the junction does not line up with germline, which may come from a read error. The gene calls are TRBV29-1 and TRBJ2-5, with 7 positions matching TRBD1. The germline V gene has CDR1 SQVTM and CDR2 ANQGSEA. The CDR3 extends over 13 amino acids. CDR3 DNA: TGCAGCGGTGAACAGGGGCTCGGTGAGACCCAGTACTTC. Its translation: CSGEQGLGETQYF.

The gene calls are TRBV9 and TRBJ2-1, with 7 bases fitting TRBD1. CDR1 and CDR2 (germline): SGDLS, YYNGEE. The CDR3 length is 17 residues. The ends lost 1 base at V and 0 bases at J; junction bases unmatched: 7. The CDR3 region is CASSVSGQVSSYNEQFF. DNA for the CDR3: TGTGCCAGCAGCGTAAGCGGACAGGTCTCCTCCTACAATGAGCAGTTCTTC.

This clonotype occurred a few times. This chain links TRBV7-6 with TRBJ2-3, with D uncertain. The CDR3 covers 15 residues. CDR1 is SGHVS and CDR2 is FNYEAQ in the germline V gene. V lost 1 base and J 0 bases, leaving 8 bases between the germline ends. CDR3 nucleotides: TGTGCCAGCAGCTTAGGGTGGACGAGCACAGATACGCAGTATTTT. Translated, it gives CASSLGWTSTDTQYF.

The genes are TRBV25-1 and TRBJ1-1, with no clear D. CDR1 and CDR2 (germline): MGHDK, SYGVNS. The V gene lost 6 bases and the J gene lost 3 bases, with 8 bases spanning the gap. The CDR3 extends over 12 amino acids. This CDR3 is CASRWGYTEAFF. For the CDR3, the DNA is TGTGCCAGCAGGTGGGGATACACTGAAGCTTTCTTT. Using reference TRBV25-1 and TRBJ1-1 for the parts outside the CDR3, the full variable domain is EADIYQTPRYLVIGTGKKITLECSQTMGHDKMYWYQQDPGMELHLIHYSYGVNSTEKGDLSSESTVSRIRTEHFPLTLESARPSHTSQYLCASRWGYTEAFFGQGTRLTVV.

This sequence joins TRBV21-1 and TRBJ2-7; TRBD1 was called by the table and not checked on the DNA. TRBV21-1 is given as a pseudogene. The CDR3 has 13 amino acids. The CDR3 DNA follows: TGTGCCAGCAGCACGGGGCCTTCCTACGAGCAGTACGTC. Its protein product is CASSTGPSYEQYV.

V usage is TRBV7-3 and J usage is TRBJ1-1, with a possible D match to TRBD1 (5 bases). The CDR3 is 14 amino acids. V lost 5 bases to trimming and J lost 4 bases, with 14 bases between them. From germline, CDR1 is SGHTA and CDR2 FQGTGA. CDR3 sequence: CASSPGPLSTEAFF. The CDR3 DNA is TGTGCCAGCAGCCCGGGACCCCTGTCCACTGAAGCTTTCTTT.

This clonotype was picked up a small number of times. The genes are TRBV12-3 or TRBV12-4 and TRBJ2-5; D perhaps matches TRBD1 (6 bases). CDR3 length equals 13 residues. V lost 4 bases, J lost 1 base, and 7 bases lay in between. For the CDR3, the DNA is TGTGCCAGCAGTTGGGACATCCAAGAGACCCAGTACTTC. Translating gives CASSWDIQETQYF.

This chain connects TRBV6-1 to TRBJ2-1; 9 bases agree with TRBD2. The V gene's germline CDR1 is MNHNS and CDR2 SASEGT. V was pared by 5 bases and J by 7 bases, with 12 bases of the junction left unmatched. There are 16 residues in the CDR3. In DNA form, the CDR3 reads TGTGCCAGCAGTCCGTCTAGCGGGGTGAACGTTAATGAGCAGTTCTTC. Translation gives CASSPSSGVNVNEQFF.

The rearrangement links TRBV6-2 or TRBV6-3 to TRBJ2-5; 8 nucleotides line up with TRBD1. CDR1 MNHEY and CDR2 SVGEGT come from the germline V gene. This CDR3 has 15 amino acids. Trimming took 5 bases from V and 5 from J; bases not matched to a gene: 10. The CDR3 is CASSAWTGFGETQYF. CDR3 bases: TGTGCCAGCAGTGCATGGACAGGGTTCGGCGAGACCCAGTACTTC.

Only a few counts were recorded for this clonotype. This chain links TRBV6-1 with TRBJ2-7; possible D gene TRBD1, 6 bases. This CDR3 has 13 amino acids. From germline, CDR1 is MNHNS and CDR2 SASEGT. The germline V and J ends were trimmed by 3 bases and 2 bases, with 8 bases remaining between them. The CDR3 coding sequence is TGTGCCAGCAGTGACAGGGGAGCCTACGAGCAGTACTTC. This encodes CASSDRGAYEQYF.

There are a few counts of this clonotype. The genes are TRBV5-1 and TRBJ2-7, with 9 bases identical to TRBD1. Germline V gene sequence: CDR1 SGHRS, CDR2 YFSETQ. V trimming: 2 bases; J trimming: 5 bases; junction bases outside the gene matches: 5. The CDR3 consists of 14 residues. CDR3 amino acids: CASSFGQGPDEQYF. In DNA, the CDR3 is TGCGCCAGCAGCTTCGGACAGGGGCCAGACGAGCAGTACTTC.

This clonotype was seen a few times. The gene calls are TRBV7-9 and TRBJ2-1; tentatively, D is TRBD1 or TRBD2 (5 bases each). Germline CDR1 is SEHNR and CDR2 is FQNEAQ (reference sequence). This CDR3 is built from 15 residues. V shed 2 bases and J shed 4 bases, with 12 bases lying between them. The CDR3 loop is CASSLSRWGYNEQFF. DNA for the CDR3: TGTGCCAGCAGCTTAAGCCGTTGGGGGTACAATGAGCAGTTCTTC.

The chain combines TRBV12-3 or TRBV12-4 with TRBJ2-1; TRBD2 matches at 8 bases. The CDR3 consists of 16 residues. Trimming cost V 2 bases and J 4 bases; bases outside gene matches: 7. CDR3 sequence: CASSLRAGGRYNEQFF. Here the CDR3 DNA reads TGTGCCAGCAGTTTAAGGGCGGGGGGACGTTACAATGAGCAGTTCTTC.

This clonotype was counted between two and nine times. The chain is built from TRBV4-1 and TRBJ2-3; D might be TRBD2 (6 bases). Trimming took 4 bases from V and 0 from J, leaving 17 bases between them. The CDR3 loop spans 17 amino acids. Germline lookup yields CDR1 MGHRA and CDR2 YSYEKL. CDR3 amino acids: CASSPIATGASTDTQYF. The CDR3 nucleotides read TGCGCCAGCAGCCCTATCGCTACGGGAGCTAGCACAGATACGCAGTATTTT.

This chain connects TRBV20-1 to TRBJ2-3, with no clear D. The CDR3 runs 11 residues. Trimming took off 5 bases at V and 6 bases at J, with 9 bases between the two ends. CDR1 is DFQATT and CDR2 is SNEGSKA in the germline V gene (reference sequence). The CDR3 sequence is CSAQYVDTQYF. The CDR3 bases are TGCAGTGCTCAATATGTTGATACGCAGTATTTT.

The J gene is TRBJ2-7, the V gene TRBV29-1, with D unresolved. The V gene lost 3 bases and the J gene lost 2 bases, with 8 bases spanning the gap. The CDR3 runs 12 residues. Looked up from germline, CDR1 is SQVTM and CDR2 is ANQGSEA. CDR3 sequence (DNA): TGCAGCGTTGAGGCTGGCCCCTACGAGCAGTACTTC. Protein sequence: CSVEAGPYEQYF.

The rearrangement links TRBV7-9 to TRBJ2-7; D uncertain. This CDR3 is 12 amino acids long. Trimming removed 0 bases from V and 6 bases from J, with 6 bases in between. The germline gives CDR1 SEHNR, CDR2 FQNEAQ (reference sequence). The CDR3 spells CASSLAMSEQYF. The CDR3 bases are TGTGCCAGCAGCTTAGCGATGAGCGAGCAGTACTTC. The full variable domain, its missing parts supplied by reference TRBV7-9 and TRBJ2-7, is DTGVSQNPRHKITKRGQNVTFRCDPISEHNRLYWYRQTLGQGPEFLTYFQNEAQLEKSRLLSDRFSAERPKGSFSTLEIQRTEQGDSAMYLCASSLAMSEQYFGPGTRLTVT.

The rearrangement links TRBV7-3 to TRBJ2-3; 9 positions agree with TRBD2. CDR1 is SGHTA and CDR2 is FQGTGA in the germline V gene. CDR3 length: 16 residues. The V gene end was trimmed by 1 base and the J gene end by 5 bases; junction bases not matched to a gene: 7. The CDR3: CASSLNQRGALDTQYF. The CDR3 DNA is TGTGCCAGCAGCTTAAACCAGCGGGGGGCCCTAGATACGCAGTATTTT.

The chain carries TRBV6-4 and TRBJ2-3, with D hard to call. The V end lost 0 bases, the J end lost 7 bases, and 8 bases lay between the germline ends. Germline V lookup: CDR1 MRHNA, CDR2 SNTAGT. The CDR3 runs to 13 residues. As DNA, the CDR3 is TGTGCCAGCAGTGACTCGGGTGTAAATACGCAGTATTTT. Translation gives CASSDSGVNTQYF.

This clonotype was recorded a few times. V usage is TRBV3-1 and J usage is TRBJ2-5; TRBD2 matches at 9 bases. The germline V gene has CDR1 LGHDT and CDR2 YNNKEL (reference sequence). The junction had 13 bases not matched to a gene; V was cut back by 4 bases and J by 4 bases. The CDR3 is made up of 17 amino acids. The CDR3 sequence is CASSPQVAGGPGETQYF. The CDR3 DNA follows: TGTGCCAGCAGCCCCCAAGTGGCGGGGGGGCCGGGAGAGACCCAGTACTTC.

V usage is TRBV7-3 and J usage is TRBJ2-1; the D gene is possibly TRBD2 (7 bases). With 5 bases removed from V and 7 bases from J, the gap between germline ends came to 24 bases. The CDR3 consists of 17 residues. Germline V gene sequence: CDR1 SGHTA, CDR2 FQGTGA. DNA for the CDR3: TGTGCCAGCAGCCTTACAGTAGGTCGGGGGGCCCGTAATGAGCAGTTCTTC. It specifies CASSLTVGRGARNEQFF.

The CDR3 bases are TGTGCCAGTAGTACTGGGACAGGGGGTATCTATGGCTACACCTTC. Translation gives CASSTGTGGIYGYTF. The rearrangement joins TRBV19 to TRBJ1-2; TRBD1 agrees at 11 bases. The CDR3 consists of 15 residues. V trimming: 4 bases; J trimming: 4 bases; junction bases outside the gene matches: 5. CDR1 and CDR2 from the germline V gene are LNHDA and SQIVND (reference sequence).